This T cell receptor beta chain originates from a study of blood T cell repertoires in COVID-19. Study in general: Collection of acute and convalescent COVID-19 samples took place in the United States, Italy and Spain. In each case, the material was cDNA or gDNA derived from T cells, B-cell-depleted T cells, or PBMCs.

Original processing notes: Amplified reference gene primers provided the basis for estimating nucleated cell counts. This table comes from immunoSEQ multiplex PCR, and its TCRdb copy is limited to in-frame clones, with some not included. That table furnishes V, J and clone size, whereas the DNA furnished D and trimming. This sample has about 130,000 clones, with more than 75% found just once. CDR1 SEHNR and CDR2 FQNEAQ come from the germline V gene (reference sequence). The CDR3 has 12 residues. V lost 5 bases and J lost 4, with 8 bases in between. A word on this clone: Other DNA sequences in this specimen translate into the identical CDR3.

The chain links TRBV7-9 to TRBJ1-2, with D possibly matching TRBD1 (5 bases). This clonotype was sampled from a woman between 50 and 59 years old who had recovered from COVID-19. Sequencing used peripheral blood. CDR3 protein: CASSRTGYGYTF. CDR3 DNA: TGTGCCAGCAGCCGCACAGGCTATGGCTACACCTTC.